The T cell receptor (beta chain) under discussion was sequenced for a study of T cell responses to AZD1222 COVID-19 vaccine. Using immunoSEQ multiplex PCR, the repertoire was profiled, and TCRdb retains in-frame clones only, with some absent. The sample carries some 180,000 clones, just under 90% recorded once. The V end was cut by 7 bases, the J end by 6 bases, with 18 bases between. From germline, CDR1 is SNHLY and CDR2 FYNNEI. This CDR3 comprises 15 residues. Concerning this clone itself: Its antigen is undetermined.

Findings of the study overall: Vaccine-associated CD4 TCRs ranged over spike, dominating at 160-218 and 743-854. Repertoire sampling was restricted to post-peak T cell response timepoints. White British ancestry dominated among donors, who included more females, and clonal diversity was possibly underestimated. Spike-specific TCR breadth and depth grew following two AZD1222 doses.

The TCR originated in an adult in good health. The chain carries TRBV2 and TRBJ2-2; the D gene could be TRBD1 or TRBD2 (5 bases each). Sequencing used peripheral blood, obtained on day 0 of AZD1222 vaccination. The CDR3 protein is CASKGESTLAGELFF. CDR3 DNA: TGTGCCAGCAAAGGGGAGAGTACGCTCGCCGGGGAGCTGTTTTTT.